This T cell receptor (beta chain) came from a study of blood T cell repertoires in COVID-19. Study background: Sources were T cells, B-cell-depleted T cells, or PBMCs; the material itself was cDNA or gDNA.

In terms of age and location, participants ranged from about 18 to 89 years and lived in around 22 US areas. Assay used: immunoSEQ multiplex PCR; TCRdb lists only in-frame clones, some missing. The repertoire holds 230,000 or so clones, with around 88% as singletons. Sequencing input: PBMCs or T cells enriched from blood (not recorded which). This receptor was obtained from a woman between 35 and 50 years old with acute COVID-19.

This CDR3 is CASSFGVGNQPQHF. The CDR3 bases are TGTGCCAGCAGTTTCGGGGTCGGCAATCAGCCCCAGCATTTT. The chain links TRBV27 to TRBJ1-5; D not certain. The CDR3 contains 14 residues. V was cut by 3 bases and J by 2 bases, with 8 bases left in between. Germline V gives CDR1 MNHEY, CDR2 SMNVEV (reference sequence).